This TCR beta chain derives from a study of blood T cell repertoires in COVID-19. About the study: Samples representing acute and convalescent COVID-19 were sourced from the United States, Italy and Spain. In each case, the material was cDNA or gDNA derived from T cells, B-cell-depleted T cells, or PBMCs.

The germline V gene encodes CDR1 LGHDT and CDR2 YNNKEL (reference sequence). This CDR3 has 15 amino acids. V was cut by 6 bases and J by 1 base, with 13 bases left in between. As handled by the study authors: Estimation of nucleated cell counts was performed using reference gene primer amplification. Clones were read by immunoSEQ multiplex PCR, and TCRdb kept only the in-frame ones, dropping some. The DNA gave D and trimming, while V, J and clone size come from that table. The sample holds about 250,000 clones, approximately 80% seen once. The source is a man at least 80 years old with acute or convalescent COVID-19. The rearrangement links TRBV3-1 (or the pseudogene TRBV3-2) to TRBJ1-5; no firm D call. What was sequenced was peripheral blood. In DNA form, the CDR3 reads TGTGCCAGCAGTTCCTCGGGGAGGAGCAATCAGCCCCAGCATTTT. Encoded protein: CASSSSGRSNQPQHF.